The clone carrying this T cell receptor (beta chain) was found once. Antigen: not known. These data belong to a study of cytomegalovirus exposure and HLA in healthy donors. Overall study findings and caveats: Highly shared variants forming one cluster were likely a sequencing artifact. The presence/absence work took it that sequencing depth was about the same across donors.

PCR used 60 Vbeta primers and 13 Jbeta primers. Assay used: immunoSEQ multiplex PCR; TCRdb lists only in-frame clones, some missing. The table shows about 160,000 clones, with around 80% occurring only once. The sequencing sample was made of PBMCs. This TCR was recovered from a male donor in good health and CMV-seronegative.

This chain's CDR3 is CASSPPAGQETQYF. The CDR3 nucleotides read TGTGCCAGCTCACCACCTGCAGGCCAAGAGACCCAGTACTTC. This chain links TRBV18 with TRBJ2-5; D is unclear. The CDR3 sequence is 14 residues long. Germline V gene lookup returns CDR1 KGHSH and CDR2 LQKENI. V lost 0 bases and J 1 base, leaving 6 bases between the germline ends.